This TCR beta chain emerged from a study of cytomegalovirus exposure and HLA in healthy donors. Points from the study as a whole: In vitro work confirmed that a few CMV-associated chains recognize CMV antigens. It was found in a later analysis that first-cohort TCR clusters tended to co-occur in the 130 or so validation repertoires. Cytomegalovirus-associated status was assigned to 150 or so TCR beta chains.

A note on this clone: Its antigen is unknown.

The CDR3 runs 18 residues. Clones were read by immunoSEQ multiplex PCR, and TCRdb kept only the in-frame ones, dropping some. Of 100,000 to 150,000 clones listed, 90% to 97% are singletons. This sequence joins TRBV21-1 and TRBJ2-1; the D call in the table, TRBD2, was not verified against the DNA. TRBV21-1 is listed as a pseudogene. This clonotype originated in a young man in good health and CMV-seronegative. Sequenced sample: PBMCs. The CDR3 protein is CASSLGTSGRRSYNEQFF. CDR3 bases: TGTGCCAGCAGCCTGGGGACTAGCGGGAGAAGAAGCTACAATGAGCAGTTCTTC.